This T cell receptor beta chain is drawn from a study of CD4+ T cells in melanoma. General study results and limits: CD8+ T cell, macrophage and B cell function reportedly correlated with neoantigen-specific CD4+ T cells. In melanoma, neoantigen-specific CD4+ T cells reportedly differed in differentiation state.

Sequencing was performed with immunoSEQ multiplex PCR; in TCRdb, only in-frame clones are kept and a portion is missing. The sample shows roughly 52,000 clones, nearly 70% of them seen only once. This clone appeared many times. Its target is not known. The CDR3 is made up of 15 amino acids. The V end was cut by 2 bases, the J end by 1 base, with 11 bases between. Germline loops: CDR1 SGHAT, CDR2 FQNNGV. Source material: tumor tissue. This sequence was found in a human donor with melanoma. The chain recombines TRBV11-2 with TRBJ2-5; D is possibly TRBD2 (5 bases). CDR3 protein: CASSLRGDGQETQYF. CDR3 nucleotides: TGTGCCAGCAGCTTACGGGGAGATGGCCAAGAGACCCAGTACTTC.